Listed below are T cell receptor beta chains from one sample, sequenced in a study of beta chain features in type 1 diabetes. TCRdb keeps only in-frame clones here, not all; method: immunoSEQ multiplex PCR. This sample has roughly 140,000 clones; 8.5% to 14% occur once, and the top ten carry over 2%. The sequencing input was central memory CD4+ T cells from blood. The receptors were sampled from a man in his late teens or twenties in good health. The CDR3 runs from the conserved cysteine through the conserved F or W. A D gene is named only where the DNA matches it firmly. Only part of the rows carry a size: once, few, many, or a class if the clone is expanded.

V: TRBV14; J: TRBJ2-3; D: .; size: .; CDR3: CASSQMKYTQYF; DNA: TGTGCCAGCAGCCAAATGAAATATACGCAGTATTTT
V: TRBV18; J: TRBJ2-2; D: .; size: few; CDR3: CASSVPRGNTGELFF; DNA: TGTGCCAGCTCAGTGCCACGGGGGAACACCGGGGAGCTGTTTTTT
V: TRBV5-1; J: TRBJ1-1; D: .; size: few; CDR3: CASSLGENTEAFF; DNA: TGCGCCAGCAGCTTAGGGGAGAACACTGAAGCTTTCTTT
V: TRBV2; J: TRBJ1-6; D: TRBD1; size: .; CDR3: CASSDRGGSGNSPLHF; DNA: TGTGCCAGCAGTGATAGAGGGGGCTCGGGGAATTCACCCCTCCACTTT
V: TRBV30; J: TRBJ1-6; D: .; size: .; CDR3: CAWSGQSNSPLHF; DNA: TGTGCCTGGAGTGGACAGTCTAATTCACCCCTCCACTTT
V: TRBV28; J: TRBJ2-5; D: .; size: few; CDR3: CASQGGQETQYF; DNA: TGTGCCAGTCAAGGGGGCCAAGAGACCCAGTACTTC
V: TRBV27; J: TRBJ2-4; D: .; size: many; CDR3: CASSEIGLAKNIQYF; DNA: TGTGCCAGCAGTGAAATAGGGCTAGCCAAAAACATTCAGTACTTC
V: TRBV14; J: TRBJ2-3; D: TRBD2; size: .; CDR3: CASSLRTSGGTDTQYF; DNA: TGTGCCAGCAGCCTCCGGACTAGCGGGGGCACAGATACGCAGTATTTT
V: TRBV4-2; J: TRBJ2-3; D: TRBD2; size: few; CDR3: CASSQDASGRPDTQYF; DNA: TGTGCCAGCAGCCAAGATGCTAGCGGGAGACCAGATACGCAGTATTTT
V: TRBV5-1; J: TRBJ1-2; D: .; size: few; CDR3: CASSLEIGLGSNYGYTF; DNA: TGCGCCAGCAGCTTGGAGATAGGGTTAGGATCGAACTATGGCTACACCTTC
V: TRBV18; J: TRBJ2-7; D: .; size: .; CDR3: CASFESGPPREQYF; DNA: TGTGCCAGCTTTGAATCCGGGCCCCCCCGCGAGCAGTACTTC
V: TRBV28; J: TRBJ2-1; D: TRBD2; size: .; CDR3: CASSGSGRRRYNEQFF; DNA: TGTGCCAGCAGCGGGAGCGGGAGAAGGCGATACAATGAGCAGTTCTTC
V: TRBV30; J: TRBJ1-5; D: TRBD1; size: .; CDR3: CAWSVQGGNQPQHF; DNA: TGTGCCTGGAGTGTACAGGGGGGCAATCAGCCCCAGCATTTT
V: TRBV5-1; J: TRBJ2-4; D: .; size: .; CDR3: CASSYQGGKNIQYF; DNA: TGCGCCAGCAGCTACCAGGGTGGCAAAAACATTCAGTACTTC
V: TRBV19; J: TRBJ2-3; D: .; size: many; CDR3: CASSIAQADSDTQYF; DNA: TGTGCCAGTAGTATAGCGCAGGCAGACTCAGATACGCAGTATTTT
V: TRBV7-9; J: TRBJ2-3; D: .; size: .; CDR3: CASSLPGTDTQYF; DNA: TGTGCCAGCAGCTTACCGGGCACAGATACGCAGTATTTT
V: TRBV5-1; J: TRBJ2-3; D: .; size: .; CDR3: CASRPGPGDTQYF; DNA: TGCGCCAGCCGACCAGGCCCCGGAGATACGCAGTATTTT
V: TRBV6-5; J: TRBJ1-2; D: TRBD1; size: .; CDR3: CASRVNDRAYGYTF; DNA: TGTGCCAGCAGGGTTAATGACAGGGCCTATGGCTACACCTTC
V: TRBV7-9; J: TRBJ1-1; D: TRBD1; size: .; CDR3: CASSFGQGRAANTEAFF; DNA: TGTGCCAGCAGCTTTGGACAGGGTAGGGCGGCCAACACTGAAGCTTTCTTT
V: TRBV18; J: TRBJ1-2; D: .; size: few; CDR3: CASSPLGKANYGYTF; DNA: TGTGCCAGCTCCCCCCTCGGGAAGGCCAACTATGGCTACACCTTC
V: TRBV7-9; J: TRBJ1-1; D: .; size: many; CDR3: CASSFGALSTEAFF; DNA: TGTGCCAGCAGCTTCGGGGCCCTGAGCACTGAAGCTTTCTTT
V: TRBV4-1; J: TRBJ2-5; D: TRBD1; size: .; CDR3: CASSQDKTGGWETQYF; DNA: TGCGCCAGCAGCCAAGATAAGACAGGGGGCTGGGAGACCCAGTACTTC
V: TRBV5-6; J: TRBJ2-5; D: .; size: .; CDR3: CASSLGTQETQYF; DNA: TGTGCCAGCAGCTTGGGCACTCAAGAGACCCAGTACTTC
V: TRBV5-4; J: TRBJ2-3; D: .; size: .; CDR3: CASSLILTTDTQYF; DNA: TGTGCCAGCAGCTTGATACTAACCACAGATACGCAGTATTTT
V: TRBV4-3; J: TRBJ2-1; D: TRBD2; size: .; CDR3: CASSPRFRGGAFNEQFF; DNA: TGCGCCAGCAGCCCCCGGTTCCGCGGGGGGGCTTTCAATGAGCAGTTCTTC
V: TRBV28; J: TRBJ1-1; D: TRBD1; size: .; CDR3: CASRDRAPNTEAFF; DNA: TGTGCCAGCAGAGACAGGGCTCCGAACACTGAAGCTTTCTTT
V: TRBV25-1; J: TRBJ1-2; D: .; size: few; CDR3: CASSETGWGNYGYTF; DNA: TGTGCCAGCAGTGAAACAGGGTGGGGGAACTATGGCTACACCTTC
V: TRBV6-1; J: TRBJ2-7; D: TRBD2; size: few; CDR3: CASRGTSGSEQYF; DNA: TGTGCCAGCAGGGGGACTAGCGGGAGCGAGCAGTACTTC
V: TRBV7-2; J: TRBJ1-6; D: .; size: few; CDR3: CASSNRTPSGSPLHF; DNA: TGTGCCAGCAGCAACCGGACACCATCGGGGTCACCCCTCCACTTT
V: TRBV11-2; J: TRBJ2-5; D: .; size: few; CDR3: CASSPQGWETQYF; DNA: TGTGCCAGCAGCCCCCAAGGCTGGGAGACCCAGTACTTC
V: TRBV4-3; J: TRBJ2-5; D: TRBD1; size: .; CDR3: CASSQRTGWQETQYF; DNA: TGCGCCAGCAGCCAACGGACAGGGTGGCAAGAGACCCAGTACTTC
V: TRBV7-9; J: TRBJ2-7; D: .; size: .; CDR3: CASSLPRRRGNLYEQYF; DNA: TGTGCCAGCAGCCTCCCTCGGAGGAGGGGGAACCTTTACGAGCAGTACTTC
V: TRBV30; J: TRBJ1-4; D: .; size: few; CDR3: CASSVRSEKLFF; DNA: TGTGCCTCATCGGTTAGGAGTGAAAAACTGTTTTTT
V: TRBV7-9; J: TRBJ2-7; D: .; size: .; CDR3: CASSLEAGPSAEQYF; DNA: TGTGCCAGCAGCTTAGAGGCAGGACCCAGCGCCGAGCAGTACTTC
V: TRBV7-9; J: TRBJ1-6; D: TRBD1; size: .; CDR3: CASSSGTGRSPLHF; DNA: TGTGCCAGCAGCTCCGGGACAGGGCGTTCACCCCTCCACTTT
V: TRBV5-1; J: TRBJ2-3; D: .; size: .; CDR3: CASSSWTGREATQYF; DNA: TGCGCCAGCAGCTCCTGGACAGGGAGGGAAGCTACGCAGTATTTT
V: TRBV7-2; J: TRBJ2-3; D: .; size: few; CDR3: CASSLRAGITDTQYF; DNA: TGTGCCAGCAGCTTACGGGCAGGTATAACAGATACGCAGTATTTT
V: TRBV5-4; J: TRBJ1-1; D: .; size: few; CDR3: CASSLGSTEAFF; DNA: TGTGCCAGCAGCTTAGGCTCCACTGAAGCTTTCTTT
V: TRBV7-9; J: TRBJ1-6; D: .; size: .; CDR3: CASSLYDRYSPLHF; DNA: TGTGCCAGCAGCTTGTATGACAGATATTCACCCCTCCACTTT
V: TRBV4-3; J: TRBJ2-7; D: .; size: few; CDR3: CASSQDSKDYEQYF; DNA: TGCGCCAGCAGCCAAGATTCTAAGGACTACGAGCAGTACTTC
V: TRBV19; J: TRBJ1-6; D: .; size: .; CDR3: CASSIEGGNSPLHF; DNA: TGTGCCAGTAGTATAGAAGGGGGTAATTCACCCCTCCACTTT
V: TRBV7-9; J: TRBJ2-1; D: .; size: many; CDR3: CASMGLSRDNEQFF; DNA: TGTGCCAGCATGGGACTTTCTCGGGACAATGAGCAGTTCTTC
V: TRBV30; J: TRBJ2-4; D: TRBD2; size: few; CDR3: CAGAGGGDKNIQYF; DNA: TGTGCCGGGGCGGGAGGAGGGGACAAAAACATTCAGTACTTC